The rows below give T cell receptor beta chains drawn from one sample of a study of early T cells in non-severe SARS-CoV-2 infection. TCRdb re-analysed the 5' RACE reads in MiXCR, keeping a single row per CDR3 protein. This sample has around 44,000 distinct CDR3 sequences; more than 6.5% occur once, and the top ten carry under 6.5%. Sequencing was carried out using whole blood. These receptor sequences come from an adult who was a healthcare worker with PCR-confirmed SARS-CoV-2 infection or an uninfected control (not recorded which). Each CDR3 is given with its conserved first and last residue. The D gene is left open where the match is weak. Clone size appears in some rows only: once, few, many, or a class for an expanded clone.

cdr3_length	clone_size	d_call	v_call	j_call	cdr3_aa	cdr3_nt
13	many	-	TRBV11-2	TRBJ1-2	CASSLDGTSGYTF	TGTGCCAGCAGCTTAGACGGTACGTCTGGCTACACCTTC
16	-	-	TRBV21-1	TRBJ2-4	CASSKVGGLAKNIQYF	TGTGCCAGCAGCAAAGTTGGCGGGCTAGCCAAAAACATTCAGTACTTC
18	few	-	TRBV7-2	TRBJ1-5	CASSLDGQGSYSNQPQHF	TGTGCCAGCAGCCTGGATGGGCAGGGGAGTTATAGCAATCAGCCCCAGCATTTT
16	many	-	TRBV11-2	TRBJ2-3	CASSLEGLIGSDTQYF	TGTGCCAGCAGCTTGGAAGGGTTAATCGGATCAGATACGCAGTATTTT
14	many	-	TRBV24-1	TRBJ1-2	CATSDSAFLHGYTF	TGTGCCACCAGTGATTCGGCATTCTTACATGGCTACACCTTC
13	-	-	TRBV27	TRBJ1-2	CASSGVQHYGYTF	TGTGCCAGCAGTGGGGTGCAGCACTATGGCTACACCTTC
14	many	-	TRBV19	TRBJ1-5	CASRWGGSNQPQHF	TGTGCCAGTAGATGGGGCGGTAGCAATCAGCCCCAGCATTTT
14	many	-	TRBV28	TRBJ1-4	CASSPAGVVEKLFF	TGTGCCAGCAGTCCTGCAGGGGTAGTCGAAAAACTGTTTTTT
14	-	TRBD2	TRBV12-3/TRBV12-4	TRBJ2-1	CASSSSGAYNEQFF	TGTGCCAGCAGTTCGAGCGGGGCCTACAATGAGCAGTTCTTC
13	many	-	TRBV2	TRBJ2-7	CASSPSESYEQYF	TGTGCCAGCAGTCCTAGCGAGAGCTACGAGCAGTACTTC
16	-	-	TRBV5-4	TRBJ2-3	CASSLGAPRGADTQYF	TGTGCCAGCAGCTTGGGAGCGCCTCGAGGGGCAGATACGCAGTATTTT
12	many	-	TRBV11-2	TRBJ2-1	CASSLISDEQFF	TGTGCCAGCAGCTTGATCTCGGATGAGCAGTTCTTC
13	-	-	TRBV25-1	TRBJ2-7	CASSAGTKYEQYF	TGTGCCAGCAGTGCGGGGACAAAATACGAGCAGTACTTC
14	many	TRBD1	TRBV3-1	TRBJ1-6	CASSAGTGIWPLHF	TGTGCCAGCAGTGCCGGGACAGGGATTTGGCCCCTCCACTTT
15	medium-sized	-	TRBV5-6	TRBJ2-1	CASSLPGSSYNEQFF	TGTGCCAGCAGCTTGCCCGGGAGCTCCTACAATGAGCAGTTCTTC
15	many	TRBD2	TRBV29-1	TRBJ2-3	CSVVKVAGITDTQYF	TGCAGCGTTGTGAAGGTAGCGGGGATCACAGATACGCAGTATTTT
12	few	-	TRBV18	TRBJ2-7	CASSPSSYEQYF	TGTGCCAGCTCACCGAGCAGCTACGAGCAGTACTTC
18	many	TRBD2	TRBV20-1	TRBJ2-1	CSARDDASGGASYNEQFF	TGCAGTGCTAGAGATGACGCTAGCGGGGGGGCCTCCTACAATGAGCAGTTCTTC